This T cell receptor (beta chain) was identified in a study of radiation and T cells in renal cell carcinoma. The method was immunoSEQ multiplex PCR; TCRdb's version includes in-frame clones alone and lacks a portion of them. This sample yields approximately 65,000 clones, of which roughly 80% are seen a single time; approximately 7% belongs to the top ten. On this clone itself: Its cognate antigen is unknown.

In germline, CDR1 is LNHDA, CDR2 SQIVND (reference sequence). V was pared by 4 bases and J by 6 bases, with 7 bases of the junction left unmatched. The CDR3 consists of 15 residues. Time point given: blood 4 weeks post-SBRT, at nephrectomy. Treatment denoted: 15 Gy SBRT to primary tumor, nephrectomy 4 weeks later. Nephrectomy followed 15 Gy stereotactic body radiation by 4 weeks. Findings and limits, study-wide: Baseline intratumoral clonotype presence is unknown without pretreatment biopsies.

The origin of this receptor is a man in his 60s with renal cell carcinoma. Sequences were derived from blood, sampled from a patient whose treatment included radiotherapy and nephrectomy. V gene TRBV19 combines with J gene TRBJ1-5; 9 positions match TRBD1. The CDR3 sequence is CASSRGQGKTQPQHF. The DNA for the CDR3 is TGTGCCAGTAGTAGAGGACAGGGGAAAACTCAGCCCCAGCATTTT.